This T cell receptor beta chain emerged from a study of blood T cell repertoires in COVID-19. Libraries were prepared by immunoSEQ multiplex PCR; TCRdb keeps only in-frame clonotypes and omits some of them. Here the sample spans 300,000 or so clones, 80% to 90% being singletons. V was pared by 4 bases and J by 5 bases, with 12 bases of the junction left unmatched. The CDR3 length is 16 residues. Germline values: CDR1 LGHDT, CDR2 YNNKEL (reference sequence). The sequence came from a woman aged 18 to 35 who had recovered from COVID-19. The sequenced material came from PBMCs or T cells enriched from blood (not recorded which). The V call is TRBV3-1 (or the pseudogene TRBV3-2), the J call TRBJ2-3; 7 nucleotides match TRBD2. CDR3 region: CASSPLGGTTQDTQYF. The CDR3, as DNA: TGTGCCAGCAGCCCTCTGGGGGGGACTACACAAGATACGCAGTATTTT.